The following is a T cell receptor beta chain sequence with its context. As yet, its antigen is unknown. Trimming shortened V by 5 bases and J by 4 bases, and 11 bases separated the two germline ends. Germline V CDR1 and CDR2: MGHDK, SYGVNS. The CDR3 contains 14 residues. The data originate from a study of glioma-infiltrating T cells after dendritic cell vaccination. Study in general: Autologous tumor lysate was loaded overnight onto monocyte-derived dendritic cells grown less than 8 days with IL-4 and GM-CSF.

The repertoire was sequenced with immunoSEQ multiplex PCR; TCRdb's copy has only in-frame clones and lacks some. Of 95,000 or so clones listed, about 84% were seen once; the top ten hold 2.5% to 3%. The study's findings and limits: Only a small number of patients had complete blood and tumor samples.

Sequencing was performed on blood, taken before dendritic cell vaccination. This receptor was taken from a human donor with glioblastoma. The V gene is TRBV25-1, the J gene TRBJ1-4, with D possibly TRBD1 on 6 matching bases. The CDR3 DNA is TGTGCCAGCAGTCGACAGGAAATTAATGAAAAACTGTTTTTT. Residues: CASSRQEINEKLFF.